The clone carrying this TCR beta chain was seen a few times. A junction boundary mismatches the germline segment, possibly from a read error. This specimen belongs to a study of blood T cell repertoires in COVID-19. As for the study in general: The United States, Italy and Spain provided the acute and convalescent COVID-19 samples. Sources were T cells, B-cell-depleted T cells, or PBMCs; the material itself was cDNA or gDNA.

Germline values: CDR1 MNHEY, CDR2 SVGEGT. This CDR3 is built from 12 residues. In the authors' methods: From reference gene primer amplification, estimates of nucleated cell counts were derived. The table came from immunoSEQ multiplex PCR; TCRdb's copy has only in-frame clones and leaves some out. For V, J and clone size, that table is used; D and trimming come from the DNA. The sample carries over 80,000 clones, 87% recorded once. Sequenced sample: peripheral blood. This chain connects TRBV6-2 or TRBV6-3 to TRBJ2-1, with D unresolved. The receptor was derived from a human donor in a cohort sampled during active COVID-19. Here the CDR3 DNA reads TGTGCCAGCAGTTACTTCGGCCTAGTTCTGATCTTC. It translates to CASSYFGLVLIF.